What follows describes a single T cell receptor beta chain. V was cut by 6 bases and J by 2 bases, with 14 bases left in between. CDR1 is DFQATT and CDR2 is SNEGSKA in the germline V gene (reference sequence). The CDR3 is made up of 13 amino acids. This sample was included in a study of blood T cell repertoires in COVID-19. In the study overall: PBMCs, B-cell-depleted T cells, or T cells provided the cDNA or gDNA that made up the material.

Only in-frame clones appear in the TCRdb table, and some are missing; sequencing was by immunoSEQ multiplex PCR. The data show roughly 410,000 clones, 89% seen once. The V gene is TRBV20-1, the J gene TRBJ2-7; D is perhaps TRBD1 or TRBD2 (6 bases each). Input material: peripheral blood. This receptor was identified in a woman aged 40 to 50 with COVID-19, enrolled during active disease. The CDR3 protein is CSASDRRAYEQYF. The CDR3 nucleotides read TGCAGTGCCAGTGACAGGAGGGCCTACGAGCAGTACTTC.